This T cell receptor (beta chain) was retrieved from a study of blood T cell repertoires in COVID-19. Study-wide context: Researchers got acute and convalescent COVID-19 samples from the United States, Italy and Spain.

This clone was seen just once. Trimming at V came to 9 bases and at J to 9 bases, leaving 6 bases not matched to a gene. The germline V gene encodes CDR1 LNHDA and CDR2 SQIVND (reference sequence). The CDR3 consists of 13 residues. Profiling relied on immunoSEQ multiplex PCR, and the TCRdb table lists in-frame clones only, not all of them. The sample has over 100,000 clones, about nine tenths seen once. The specimen sequenced was peripheral blood. The source of this sequence is a woman between 45 and 60 years old with COVID-19, enrolled during active disease. The chain combines TRBV19 with TRBJ1-6, with 9 bases that match TRBD1. CDR3 loop: CASHTGGGSPLHF. Here the CDR3 DNA reads TGTGCCAGCCATACAGGGGGCGGTTCACCCCTCCACTTT. The whole variable domain, filled in from reference TRBV19 and TRBJ1-6, reads DGGITQSPKYLFRKEGQNVTLSCEQNLNHDAMYWYRQDPGQGLRLIYYSQIVNDFQKGDIAEGYSVSREKKESFPLTVTSAQKNPTAFYLCASHTGGGSPLHFGNGTRLTVT.